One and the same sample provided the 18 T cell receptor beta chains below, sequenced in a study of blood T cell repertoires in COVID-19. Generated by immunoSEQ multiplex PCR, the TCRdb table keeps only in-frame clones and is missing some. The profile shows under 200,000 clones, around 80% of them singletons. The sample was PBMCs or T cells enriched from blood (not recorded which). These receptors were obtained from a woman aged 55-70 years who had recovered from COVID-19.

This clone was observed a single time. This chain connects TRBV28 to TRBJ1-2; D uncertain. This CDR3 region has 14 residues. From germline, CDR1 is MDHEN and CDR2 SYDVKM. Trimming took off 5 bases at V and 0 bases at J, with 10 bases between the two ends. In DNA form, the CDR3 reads TGTGCCAGCAGTCGAGACGGAGCTAACTATGGCTACACCTTC. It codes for CASSRDGANYGYTF.

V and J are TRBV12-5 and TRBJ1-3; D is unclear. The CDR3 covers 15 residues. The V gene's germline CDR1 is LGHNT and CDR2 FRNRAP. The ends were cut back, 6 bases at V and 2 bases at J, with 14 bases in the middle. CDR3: CASGEGSKTGNTIYF. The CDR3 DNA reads TGTGCTAGTGGGGAGGGTTCGAAGACTGGAAACACCATATATTTT.

The CDR3 protein is CASSVRGPYNEQFF. The CDR3, as DNA: TGTGCCAGCAGTGTCAGGGGACCCTACAATGAGCAGTTCTTC. The genes are TRBV2 and TRBJ2-1; perhaps TRBD1 as D (6 bases). The CDR3 has 14 residues. CDR1 SNHLY and CDR2 FYNNEI come from the germline V gene. With 4 bases removed from V and 2 bases from J, the gap between germline ends came to 9 bases.

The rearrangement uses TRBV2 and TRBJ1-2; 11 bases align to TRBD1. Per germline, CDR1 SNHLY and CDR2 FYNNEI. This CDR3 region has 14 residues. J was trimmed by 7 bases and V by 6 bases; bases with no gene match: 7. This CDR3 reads CASRSGQGAFGYTF. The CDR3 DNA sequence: TGTGCCAGCAGATCCGGACAGGGGGCGTTTGGCTACACCTTC.

This CDR3 is CASSGADTAFGYTF. CDR3 in DNA: TGTGCCAGCAGCGGGGCGGACACCGCCTTTGGCTACACCTTC. The chain joins TRBV5-4 to TRBJ1-2, with a possible D match to TRBD1 (5 bases). V was clipped by 4 bases and J by 7 bases, with 17 bases between them. This CDR3 spans 14 amino acids. The germline gives CDR1 SGHNT, CDR2 YYREEE (reference sequence).

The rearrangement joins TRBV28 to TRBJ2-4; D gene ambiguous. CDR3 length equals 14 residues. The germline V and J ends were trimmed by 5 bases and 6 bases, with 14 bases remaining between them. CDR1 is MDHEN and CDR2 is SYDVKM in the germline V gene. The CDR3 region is CASSAPLGRNIQYF. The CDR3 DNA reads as TGTGCCAGCAGTGCTCCCCTGGGCAGAAACATTCAGTACTTC.

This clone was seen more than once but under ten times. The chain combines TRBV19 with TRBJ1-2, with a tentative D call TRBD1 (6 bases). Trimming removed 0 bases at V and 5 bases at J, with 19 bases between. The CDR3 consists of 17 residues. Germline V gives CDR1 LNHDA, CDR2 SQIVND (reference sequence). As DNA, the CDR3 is TGTGCCAGTAGTATAGATCAGAGCAGGGGACCCAAATATGGCTACACCTTC. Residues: CASSIDQSRGPKYGYTF.

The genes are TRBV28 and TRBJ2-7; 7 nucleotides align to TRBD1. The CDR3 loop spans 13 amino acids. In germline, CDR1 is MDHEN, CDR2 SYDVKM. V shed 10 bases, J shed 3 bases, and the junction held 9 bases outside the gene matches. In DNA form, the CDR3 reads TGTGCCACCGCCGGGACAGATTACTACGAGCAGTACTTC. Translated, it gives CATAGTDYYEQYF.

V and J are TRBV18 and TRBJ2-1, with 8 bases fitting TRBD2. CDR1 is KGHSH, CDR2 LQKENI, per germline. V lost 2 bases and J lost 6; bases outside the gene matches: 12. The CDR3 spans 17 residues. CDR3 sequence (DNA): TGTGCCAGCTCACCATCAGCTGGATTGGGACTAGGCAATGAGCAGTTCTTC. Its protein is CASSPSAGLGLGNEQFF.

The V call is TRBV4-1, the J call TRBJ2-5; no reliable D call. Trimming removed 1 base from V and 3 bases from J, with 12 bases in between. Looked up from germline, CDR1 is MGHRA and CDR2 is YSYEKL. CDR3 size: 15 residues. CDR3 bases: TGCGCCAGCAGCCAAGGTGGTCTCCAGAAAGAGACCCAGTACTTC. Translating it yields CASSQGGLQKETQYF.

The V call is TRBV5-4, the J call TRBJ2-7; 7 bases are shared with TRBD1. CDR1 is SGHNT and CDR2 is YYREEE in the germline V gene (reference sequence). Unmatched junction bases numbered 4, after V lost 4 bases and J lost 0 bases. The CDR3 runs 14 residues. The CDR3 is CASSADRPSYEQYF. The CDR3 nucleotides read TGTGCCAGCAGCGCGGACAGGCCCTCCTACGAGCAGTACTTC.

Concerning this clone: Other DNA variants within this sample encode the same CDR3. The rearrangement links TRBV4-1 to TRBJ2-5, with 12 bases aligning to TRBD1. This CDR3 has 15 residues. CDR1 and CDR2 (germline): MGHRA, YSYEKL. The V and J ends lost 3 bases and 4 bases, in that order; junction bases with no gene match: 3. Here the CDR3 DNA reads TGCGCCAGCAGCCAGGGACAGGGGGCGCGAGAGACCCAGTACTTC. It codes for CASSQGQGARETQYF.

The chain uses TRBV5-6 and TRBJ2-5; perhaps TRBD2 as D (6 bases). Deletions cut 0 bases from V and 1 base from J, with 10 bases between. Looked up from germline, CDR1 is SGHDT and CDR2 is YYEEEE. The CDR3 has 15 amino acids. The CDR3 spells CASSLVASAQETQYF. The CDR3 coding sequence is TGTGCCAGCAGCTTGGTGGCTAGCGCCCAAGAGACCCAGTACTTC.

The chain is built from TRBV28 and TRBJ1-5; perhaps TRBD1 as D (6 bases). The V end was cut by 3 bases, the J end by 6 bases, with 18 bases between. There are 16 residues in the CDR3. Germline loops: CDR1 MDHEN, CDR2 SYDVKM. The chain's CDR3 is CASSFQSGHFTQPQHF. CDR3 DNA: TGTGCCAGCAGTTTCCAATCGGGACATTTCACTCAGCCCCAGCATTTT.

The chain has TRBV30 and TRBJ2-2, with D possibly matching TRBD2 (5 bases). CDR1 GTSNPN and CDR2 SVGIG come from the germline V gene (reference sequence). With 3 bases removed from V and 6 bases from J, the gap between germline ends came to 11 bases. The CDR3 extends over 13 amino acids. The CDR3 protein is CAWSKGLAGELFF. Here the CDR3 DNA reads TGTGCCTGGAGCAAAGGACTCGCCGGGGAGCTGTTTTTT.

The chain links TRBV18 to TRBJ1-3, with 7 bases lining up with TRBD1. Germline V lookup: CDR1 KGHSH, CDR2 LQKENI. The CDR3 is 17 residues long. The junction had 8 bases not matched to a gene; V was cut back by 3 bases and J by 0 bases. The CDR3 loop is CASSPTGDSSSGNTIYF. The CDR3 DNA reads TGTGCCAGCTCACCCACGGGGGACAGCTCCTCTGGAAACACCATATATTTT.

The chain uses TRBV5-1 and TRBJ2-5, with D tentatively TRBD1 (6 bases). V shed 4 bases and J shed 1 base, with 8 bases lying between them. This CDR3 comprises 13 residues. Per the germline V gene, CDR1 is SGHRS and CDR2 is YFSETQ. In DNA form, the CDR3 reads TGCGCCAGCAGCAGGGACACCCAAGAGACCCAGTACTTC. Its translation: CASSRDTQETQYF.

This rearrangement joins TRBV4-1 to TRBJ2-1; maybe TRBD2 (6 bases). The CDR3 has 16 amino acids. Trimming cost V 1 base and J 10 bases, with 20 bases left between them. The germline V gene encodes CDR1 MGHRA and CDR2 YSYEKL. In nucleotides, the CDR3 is TGCGCCAGCAGCCAAGCCTTGACTCCGCGGGGATCGGAGCAGTTCTTC. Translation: CASSQALTPRGSEQFF.